Listed below are T cell receptor beta chains from one sample, sequenced in a study of shared clonotypes between healthy human individuals. Sequencing used immunoSEQ multiplex PCR; TCRdb keeps in-frame clones, though not all of them. The data contain about 2 million clones, over 85% of them seen just once; the ten biggest clones take up roughly 1%. Sequencing input: naive CD8+ T cells sorted from blood. The receptors here all came from a man younger than 30 in good health. Both conserved end residues are trimmed from each CDR3. Fields, in order: J gene, clone size, V gene, CDR3 protein. Clone size is given for some rows only: seen once, a few or many times, or a class if the clone is expanded.

>TRBJ2-7|NA|TRBV29-1
SVVWGGYSYEQY
>TRBJ1-1|NA|TRBV10-2
ASSGINTEAF
>TRBJ1-2|once|TRBV11-2
ASSPRTGAQFGYT
>TRBJ2-3|NA|TRBV7-9
ASSPTLAAGGDTQY
>TRBJ2-7|once|TRBV19
ASSPTGSYEQY
>TRBJ2-6|NA|TRBV23-1
AISEGAPGANVLT
>TRBJ1-1|NA|TRBV5-1
ASSLGVGVGMNTEAF
>TRBJ2-2|NA|TRBV7-9
ASSPTGSVTGELF
>TRBJ2-1|NA|TRBV6-5
ASSYIAGGNNEQF
>TRBJ1-1|NA|TRBV4-3
ASSLVIGGVNTEAF